This T cell receptor beta chain was sequenced during a study of preoperative IRX-2 immunotherapy in early breast cancer. This table comes from immunoSEQ multiplex PCR, and its TCRdb copy is limited to in-frame clones, with some not included. The repertoire consists of around 38,000 clones, with roughly 77% occurring once and the leading ten covering 1% to 1.5%. As to treatment: preoperative locoregional IRX-2 cytokine immunotherapy. Preoperative locoregional IRX-2 cytokine immunotherapy was tested in the phase Ib source study. The CDR3 is 16 amino acids. Germline assignment: CDR1 LNHDA and CDR2 SQIVND (reference sequence). Trimming shortened V by 3 bases and J by 10 bases, and 22 bases separated the two germline ends.

The source is a human donor with breast cancer. The V and J genes are TRBV19 and TRBJ1-5, with D perhaps matching TRBD1 (5 bases). Sequenced here: tumor tissue, sampled after IRX-2 immunotherapy. The CDR3 DNA is TGTGCCAGTAGTATCAGGGACCCATTCGCCCGGGTACCCCAGCATTTT. Amino acid sequence: CASSIRDPFARVPQHF.